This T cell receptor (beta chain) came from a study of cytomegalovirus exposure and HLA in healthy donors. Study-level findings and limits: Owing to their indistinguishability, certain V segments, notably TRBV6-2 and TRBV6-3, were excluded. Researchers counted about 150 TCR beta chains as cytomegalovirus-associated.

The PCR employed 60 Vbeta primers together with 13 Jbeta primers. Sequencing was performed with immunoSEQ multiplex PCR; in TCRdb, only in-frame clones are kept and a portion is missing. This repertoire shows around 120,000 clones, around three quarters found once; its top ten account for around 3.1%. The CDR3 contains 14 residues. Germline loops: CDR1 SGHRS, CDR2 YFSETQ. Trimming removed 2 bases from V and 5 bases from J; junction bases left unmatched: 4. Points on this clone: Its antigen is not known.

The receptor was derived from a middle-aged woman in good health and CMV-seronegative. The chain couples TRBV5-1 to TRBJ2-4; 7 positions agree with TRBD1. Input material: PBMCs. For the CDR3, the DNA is TGCGCCAGCAGCTTAATCACAGGGGAAAACATTCAGTACTTC. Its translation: CASSLITGENIQYF.